These 20 T cell receptor beta chains came from one sample sequenced in a study of post-analysis software for immune sequencing data. For these receptors, no antigen is known. Findings of the study overall: Patients carried roughly 5 TRBV segments more frequently than controls did, and TRBV5-6, TRBV5-1 and TRBV20-1 were among them.

Presence of unique molecular identifiers characterized the TCR beta cDNA libraries. TCRdb ran MiXCR on the PCR reads and lists one entry per CDR3 protein. The sample shows about 540,000 distinct CDR3 sequences, less than 40% of them seen only once. Input material: blood. All receptors come from a girl aged 2-17 years with multiple sclerosis.

The J gene is TRBJ2-5, the V gene TRBV12-3 or TRBV12-4; 14 bases are a match to TRBD2. The CDR3 has 16 amino acids. Unmatched junction bases numbered 11, after V lost 7 bases and J lost 7 bases. The CDR3 sequence is CASTPLTSGGVRTQYF. CDR3 DNA sequence: TGTGCCAGCACCCCCTTGACTAGCGGGGGGGTAAGGACCCAGTACTTC.

This clonotype showed up just a few times. The V call is TRBV28, the J call TRBJ1-2; unclear D gene. Germline V gene data show CDR1 as MDHEN and CDR2 as SYDVKM. CDR3 length: 12 residues. Trimming shortened V by 5 bases and J by 7 bases, and 11 bases separated the two germline ends. The CDR3 sequence is CASSPLLGGYTF. In DNA form, the CDR3 reads TGTGCCAGCAGTCCACTTCTGGGTGGCTACACCTTC.

This clonotype turned up a few times. J is TRBJ2-7 and V is TRBV20-1; 9 bases are shared with TRBD1. The CDR3 is 14 residues long. Trimming removed 8 bases from V and 7 bases from J; junction bases left unmatched: 15. Germline CDR1 DFQATT, CDR2 SNEGSKA (reference sequence). The CDR3 coding sequence is TGCAGTACAGACCGGGACAGGGAGACCAAGGAGCAGTACTTC. It translates to CSTDRDRETKEQYF.

The genes are TRBV6-1 and TRBJ1-5, with 12 bases that match TRBD1. The CDR3 runs 18 residues. V shed 6 bases, J shed 0 bases, and the junction held 9 bases outside the gene matches. The germline V gene encodes CDR1 MNHNS and CDR2 SASEGT. The CDR3 bases are TGTGCCAGCAGCATCACCGGGACAGGGGGCATTAGCAATCAGCCCCAGCATTTT. As protein: CASSITGTGGISNQPQHF.

V and J are TRBV10-2 and TRBJ2-4; no definite D call. The CDR3 is 15 amino acids. Germline V gene sequence: CDR1 WSHSY, CDR2 SAAADI. V lost 6 bases, J lost 0 bases, and 12 bases lay in between. The CDR3 sequence: CASSDSRAAKNIQYF. The CDR3 bases are TGCGCCAGCAGCGATTCCCGGGCAGCCAAAAACATTCAGTACTTC.

The chain has TRBV12-3 or TRBV12-4 and TRBJ2-1; D remains ambiguous. The CDR3 length is 11 residues. V was pared by 7 bases and J by 10 bases, with 11 bases between. As DNA, the CDR3 is TGTGCCAGCAAGGTGGGAAGGGAGCAGTTCTTC. Its translation is CASKVGREQFF.

The J gene is TRBJ2-1, the V gene TRBV27; 10 bases line up with TRBD1. CDR1 MNHEY and CDR2 SMNVEV come from the germline V gene (reference sequence). J lost 7 bases, V lost 5 bases, and 5 bases had no gene match. The CDR3 spans 14 residues. CDR3 region: CASSPTGGPNEQFF. CDR3 DNA: TGTGCCAGCAGTCCGACAGGGGGCCCGAATGAGCAGTTCTTC.

This clonotype was seen more than once but under ten times. The chain couples TRBV20-1 to TRBJ2-3; no clear D. The length of the CDR3 is 13 residues. Germline loops: CDR1 DFQATT, CDR2 SNEGSKA (reference sequence). V was pared by 8 bases and J by 2 bases, with 14 bases between. In nucleotides, the CDR3 is TGCAGTTTCCACCCAGGTACCACAGATACGCAGTATTTT. This sequence encodes CSFHPGTTDTQYF.

This clonotype came up a few times. V and J are TRBV20-1 and TRBJ1-6; D gene uncertain. Germline values: CDR1 DFQATT, CDR2 SNEGSKA (reference sequence). V was pared by 5 bases and J by 6 bases, with 11 bases between. The CDR3 covers 13 residues. The CDR3 DNA sequence: TGCAGTGCTGGAAAGGTTACTAATTCACCCCTCCACTTT. This translates into CSAGKVTNSPLHF.

On this clonotype itself: Compared with germline, one end of the junction differs, possibly owing to a read error. J is TRBJ2-1 and V is TRBV3-1, with 7 bases identical to TRBD1. CDR1 is LGHDT and CDR2 is YNNKEL in the germline V gene (reference sequence). The CDR3 is made up of 16 amino acids. The CDR3 here is CAGSNTGARSANEQFF. The CDR3, as DNA: TGTGCCGGCAGTAACACAGGGGCTCGTTCTGCCAATGAGCAGTTCTTC.

For this clonotype: One base away lies a much larger clone, so this may be a sequencing read error. The gene calls are TRBV29-1 and TRBJ2-1; perhaps TRBD1 as D (6 bases). CDR3 size: 13 residues. From germline, CDR1 is SQVTM and CDR2 ANQGSEA. For the CDR3, the DNA is TGCAGCGTTGAAGTAGGACAGAGGGGCGAGCAGGTCTTC. Protein: CSVEVGQRGEQVF.

This clonotype was seen only a few times. The J gene is TRBJ2-5, the V gene TRBV3-1; D is unresolved. The CDR3 loop spans 16 amino acids. Between the trimmed V and J ends, which lost 2 bases and 0 bases, there was a span of 13 bases. The germline V gene encodes CDR1 LGHDT and CDR2 YNNKEL (reference sequence). The CDR3 nucleotides are TGTGCCAGCAGCCAATCTGACCGCCGGTACCAAGAGACCCAGTACTTC. It specifies CASSQSDRRYQETQYF.

In its sample, this clonotype was seen once. The J gene is TRBJ2-4, the V gene TRBV21-1; the table's TRBD1 call for D was not verified on the DNA. Matching the DNA end better, TRBJ2-7 makes the J call doubtful. TRBV21-1 is a known pseudogene. There are 15 residues in the CDR3. The CDR3 sequence is CASSIRDWADHEQYF. The CDR3 DNA sequence: TGTGCCAGCAGCATCAGGGACTGGGCGGACCACGAGCAGTACTTC.

This chain joins TRBV6-2 or TRBV6-3 and TRBJ1-2; tentative D call: TRBD1 (5 bases). Trimming stripped 5 bases from V and 10 bases from J, with 14 bases between. CDR3 length: 12 residues. Germline V gives CDR1 MNHEY, CDR2 SVGEGT. The CDR3 nucleotides are TGTGCCAGCAGTAACCCTACAGGATTCTACACCTTC. Translating it yields CASSNPTGFYTF.

V gene TRBV12-3 or TRBV12-4 combines with J gene TRBJ2-7; 8 bases fit TRBD2. This CDR3 contains 17 residues. V dropped 2 bases and J dropped 4; count of bases not matched to a gene: 13. CDR3 region: CASSLRARGGSPYEQYF. The CDR3 DNA follows: TGTGCCAGCAGTTTAAGGGCACGCGGGGGGTCCCCATACGAGCAGTACTTC.

The J gene is TRBJ2-3, the V gene TRBV24-1, with D hard to call. V lost 3 bases to trimming and J lost 2 bases, with 8 bases between them. Germline loops: CDR1 KGHDR, CDR2 SFDVKD. CDR3 length equals 14 residues. CDR3 sequence (DNA): TGTGCCACCAGTGATCTCGCCATCACAGATACGCAGTATTTT. This encodes CATSDLAITDTQYF.

This clonotype was recorded a few times. Germline and junction disagree at one end, which may indicate a read error. V and J are TRBV20-1 and TRBJ2-3; 9 bases align to TRBD1. Germline loops: CDR1 DFQATT, CDR2 SNEGSKA (reference sequence). There are 14 residues in the CDR3. The CDR3 here is CSTRGQGFTDTQYF. The CDR3 DNA reads as TGCAGTACTAGGGGACAGGGCTTCACAGATACGCAGTATTTT.

The V gene is TRBV18, the J gene TRBJ1-1; weak D call: TRBD1 (5 bases). V lost 7 bases, J lost 0 bases, and 12 bases lay in between. The CDR3 totals 14 residues. Germline loops: CDR1 KGHSH, CDR2 LQKENI. This chain's CDR3 is CASCTSGLNTEAFF. CDR3 bases: TGTGCCAGCTGTACCTCGGGACTGAACACTGAAGCTTTCTTT.

This rearrangement joins TRBV7-2 to TRBJ1-2; D uncertain. CDR3 length equals 14 residues. Germline values: CDR1 SGHTA, CDR2 FQGNSA. V gave up 1 base and J gave up 7 bases, with 13 bases separating them. CDR3 protein: CASSLGARESGYTF. CDR3 DNA: TGTGCCAGCAGCTTAGGGGCCCGGGAATCTGGCTACACCTTC.

The CDR3 is CAISGDRGRGSPLHF. CDR3 sequence (DNA): TGTGCCATCAGTGGGGACAGGGGGCGAGGTTCACCCCTCCACTTT. The chain joins TRBV10-3 to TRBJ1-6; TRBD1 matches at 12 bases. The CDR3 is made up of 15 amino acids. In germline, CDR1 is ENHRY, CDR2 SYGVKD. Germline trimming cut 4 bases from V and 9 bases from J; bases unmatched to any gene: 4.